This TCR beta chain was found in a study of blood T cell repertoires in COVID-19. The assay was immunoSEQ multiplex PCR, and TCRdb's table has in-frame clones only and misses some. This repertoire shows 250,000 to 350,000 clones, around 91% found once; its top ten account for about 12%. This CDR3 has 16 residues. Losses at the gene ends were 5 bases for V and 1 base for J; bases not matched to a gene: 5. Germline assignment: CDR1 SGHAT and CDR2 FQDESV (reference sequence). V and J are TRBV11-1 and TRBJ1-5; 10 bases map to TRBD1. The receptor's source is a woman aged 55-75 years with acute or convalescent COVID-19. Source material: peripheral blood. The CDR3 spells CASSPGTGVSNQPQHF. CDR3 nucleotides: TGTGCCAGCAGCCCAGGGACAGGGGTAAGCAATCAGCCCCAGCATTTT.